Sequencing of this TCR beta chain was carried out in a study of CD8+ T cells in alopecia areata. Overall study context: Twice daily, treated patients received 5 to 10 mg of oral tofacitinib. Broader study findings: Scalp lesions, especially in alopecia totalis/universalis, had higher clonality than normal scalp. It was less clear whether patients shared TCRs than it was in mice, possibly because of HLA.

Researchers took lesional scalp punch biopsies and peripheral blood from people who were alopecia areata patients. As to this clone: Its antigen is unknown.

Germline lookup yields CDR1 SEHNR and CDR2 FQNEAQ (reference sequence). This CDR3 comprises 14 residues. Trimming took 6 bases from V and 2 from J; bases not matched to a gene: 5. Extraction and reverse transcription of RNA yielded cDNA as the sequencing template. This table comes from immunoSEQ multiplex PCR, and its TCRdb copy is limited to in-frame clones, with some not included. The table shows roughly 20,000 clones, with less than 70% occurring only once. Specimen: skin, collected at week 0. The J gene is TRBJ1-2, the V gene TRBV7-9; 8 nucleotides agree with TRBD1. The source is a human donor with alopecia areata. The CDR3 reads CASSSRTGNYGYTF. As DNA, the CDR3 is TGTGCCAGCAGTTCTAGGACAGGGAACTATGGCTACACCTTC. Combining the CDR3 with reference TRBV7-9 and TRBJ1-2 gives the whole variable domain DTGVSQNPRHKITKRGQNVTFRCDPISEHNRLYWYRQTLGQGPEFLTYFQNEAQLEKSRLLSDRFSAERPKGSFSTLEIQRTEQGDSAMYLCASSSRTGNYGYTFGSGTRLTVV.